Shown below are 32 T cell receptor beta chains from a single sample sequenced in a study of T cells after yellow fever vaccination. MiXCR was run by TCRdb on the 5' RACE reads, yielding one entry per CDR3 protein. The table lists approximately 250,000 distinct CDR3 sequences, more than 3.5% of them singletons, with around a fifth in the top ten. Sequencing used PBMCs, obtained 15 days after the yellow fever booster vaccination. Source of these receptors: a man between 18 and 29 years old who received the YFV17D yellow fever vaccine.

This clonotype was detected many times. The CDR3 loop reads CASSPRSGGQPQHF. The CDR3 DNA is TGTGCCAGCTCACCAAGATCGGGGGGCCAGCCCCAGCATTTT. The V call is TRBV18, the J call TRBJ1-5; TRBD1 is a possible D gene (6 bases). V lost 2 bases and J 7 bases, leaving 12 bases between the germline ends. The CDR3 extends over 14 amino acids. CDR1 and CDR2 from the germline V gene are KGHSH and LQKENI.

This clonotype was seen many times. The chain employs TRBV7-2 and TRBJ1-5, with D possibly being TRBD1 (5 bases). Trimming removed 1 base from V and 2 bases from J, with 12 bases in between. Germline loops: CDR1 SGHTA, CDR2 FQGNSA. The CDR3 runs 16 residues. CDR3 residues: CASSLEDLGGNQPQHF. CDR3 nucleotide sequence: TGTGCCAGCAGCTTAGAGGATTTAGGGGGCAATCAGCCCCAGCATTTT.

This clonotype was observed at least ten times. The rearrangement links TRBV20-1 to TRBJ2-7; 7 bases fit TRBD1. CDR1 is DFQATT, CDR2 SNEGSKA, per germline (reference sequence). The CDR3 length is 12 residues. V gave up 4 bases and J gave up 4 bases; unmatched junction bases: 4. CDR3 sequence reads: CSATGTVYEQYF. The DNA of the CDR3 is TGCAGTGCTACCGGGACAGTATACGAGCAGTACTTC.

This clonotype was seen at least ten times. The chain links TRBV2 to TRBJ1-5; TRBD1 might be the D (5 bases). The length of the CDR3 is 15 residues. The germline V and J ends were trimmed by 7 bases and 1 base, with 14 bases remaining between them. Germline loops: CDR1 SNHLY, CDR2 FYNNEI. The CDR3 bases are TGTGCCAGCACCGAGCAGGGTGCCAGCAATCAGCCCCAGCATTTT. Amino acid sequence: CASTEQGASNQPQHF.

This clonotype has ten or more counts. The CDR3 is CASSLRLGETQYF. In DNA form, the CDR3 reads TGTGCCAGCAGCTTGCGATTGGGAGAGACCCAGTACTTC. The chain recombines TRBV5-6 with TRBJ2-5; D remains unclear. V was trimmed by 1 base and J by 4 bases, leaving 8 bases between them. Looked up from germline, CDR1 is SGHDT and CDR2 is YYEEEE. This CDR3 region has 13 residues.

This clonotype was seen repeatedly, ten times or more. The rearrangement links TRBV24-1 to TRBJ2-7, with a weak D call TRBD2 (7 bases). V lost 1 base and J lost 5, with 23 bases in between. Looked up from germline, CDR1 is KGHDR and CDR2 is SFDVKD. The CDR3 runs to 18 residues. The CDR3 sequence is CATSDFVPPVGGRNEQYF. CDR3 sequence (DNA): TGTGCCACCAGTGATTTTGTCCCCCCAGTCGGGGGGCGCAACGAGCAGTACTTC.

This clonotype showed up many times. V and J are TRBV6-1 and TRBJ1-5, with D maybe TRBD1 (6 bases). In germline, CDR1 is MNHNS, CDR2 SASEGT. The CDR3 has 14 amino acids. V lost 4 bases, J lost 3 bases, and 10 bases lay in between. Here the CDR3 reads CASSGQGHNQPQHF. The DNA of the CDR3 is TGTGCCAGCAGTGGGCAGGGGCACAATCAGCCCCAGCATTTT.

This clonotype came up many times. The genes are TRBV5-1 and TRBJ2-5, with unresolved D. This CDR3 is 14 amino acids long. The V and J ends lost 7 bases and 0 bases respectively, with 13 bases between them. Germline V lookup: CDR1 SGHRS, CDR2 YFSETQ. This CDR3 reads CASQKGNNQETQYF. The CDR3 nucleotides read TGCGCCAGCCAAAAAGGGAACAACCAAGAGACCCAGTACTTC.

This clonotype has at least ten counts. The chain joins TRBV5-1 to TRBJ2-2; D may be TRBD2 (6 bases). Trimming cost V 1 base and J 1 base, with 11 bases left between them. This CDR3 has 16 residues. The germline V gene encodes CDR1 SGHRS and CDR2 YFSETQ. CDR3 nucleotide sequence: TGCGCCAGCAGCTTGCGAGGGACTCAGAACACCGGGGAGCTGTTTTTT. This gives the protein CASSLRGTQNTGELFF.

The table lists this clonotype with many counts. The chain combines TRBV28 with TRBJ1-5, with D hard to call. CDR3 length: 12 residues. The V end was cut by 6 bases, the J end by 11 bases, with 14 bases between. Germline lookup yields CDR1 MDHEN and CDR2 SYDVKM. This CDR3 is CASSLQLGAQHF. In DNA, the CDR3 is TGTGCCAGCAGCCTTCAATTGGGTGCCCAGCATTTT. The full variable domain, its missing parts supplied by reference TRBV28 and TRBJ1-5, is DVKVTQSSRYLVKRTGEKVFLECVQDMDHENMFWYRQDPGLGLRLIYFSYDVKMKEKGDIPEGYSVSREKKERFSLILESASTNQTSMYLCASSLQLGAQHFGDGTRLSIL.

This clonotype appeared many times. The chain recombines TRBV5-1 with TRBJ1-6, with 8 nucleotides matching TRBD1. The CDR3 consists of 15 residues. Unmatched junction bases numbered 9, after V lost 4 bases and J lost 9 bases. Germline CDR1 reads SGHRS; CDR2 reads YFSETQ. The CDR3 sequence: CASSPPGQGGSPLHF. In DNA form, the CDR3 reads TGCGCCAGCAGCCCCCCCGGACAGGGAGGTTCACCCCTCCACTTT. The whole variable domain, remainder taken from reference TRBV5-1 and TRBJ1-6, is KAGVTQTPRYLIKTRGQQVTLSCSPISGHRSVSWYQQTPGQGLQFLFEYFSETQRNKGNFPGRFSGRQFSNSRSEMNVSTLELGDSALYLCASSPPGQGGSPLHFGNGTRLTVT.

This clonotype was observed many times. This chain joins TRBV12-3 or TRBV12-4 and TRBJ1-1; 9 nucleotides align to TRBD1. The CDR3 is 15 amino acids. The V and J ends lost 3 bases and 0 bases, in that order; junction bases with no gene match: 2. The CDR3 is CASSFRTGVNTEAFF. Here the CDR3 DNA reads TGTGCCAGCAGTTTCCGGACAGGGGTGAACACTGAAGCTTTCTTT.

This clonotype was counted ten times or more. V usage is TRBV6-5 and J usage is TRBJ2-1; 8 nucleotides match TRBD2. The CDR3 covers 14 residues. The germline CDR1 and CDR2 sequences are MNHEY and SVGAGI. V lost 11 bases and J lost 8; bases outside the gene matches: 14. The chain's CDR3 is CAPSGQTSVYEQFF. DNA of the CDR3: TGTGCCCCCAGTGGTCAGACTAGCGTCTATGAGCAGTTCTTC.

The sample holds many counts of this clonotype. The CDR3 loop reads CSASVLAGASYNEQFF. CDR3 in DNA: TGCAGTGCTAGCGTCTTAGCGGGGGCCTCCTACAATGAGCAGTTCTTC. The rearrangement links TRBV20-1 to TRBJ2-1; 9 bases are shared with TRBD2. Germline loops: CDR1 DFQATT, CDR2 SNEGSKA (reference sequence). V lost 3 bases to trimming and J lost 0 bases; unmatched junction nucleotides: 6. The CDR3 runs 16 residues.

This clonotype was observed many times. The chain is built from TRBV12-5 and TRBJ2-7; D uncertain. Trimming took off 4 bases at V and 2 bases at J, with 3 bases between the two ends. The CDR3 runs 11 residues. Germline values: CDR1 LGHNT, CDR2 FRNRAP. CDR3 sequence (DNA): TGTGCTAGTGGTTCCGCCTACGAGCAGTACTTC. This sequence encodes CASGSAYEQYF.

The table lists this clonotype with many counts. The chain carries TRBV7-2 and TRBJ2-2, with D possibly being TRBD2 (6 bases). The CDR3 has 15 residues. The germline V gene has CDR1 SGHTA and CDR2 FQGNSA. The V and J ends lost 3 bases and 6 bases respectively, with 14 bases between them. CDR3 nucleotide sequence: TGTGCCAGCAGCTTCAAGACTAGGAGCGCCGGGGAGCTGTTTTTT. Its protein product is CASSFKTRSAGELFF. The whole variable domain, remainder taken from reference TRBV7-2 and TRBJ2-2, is GAGVSQSPSNKVTEKGKDVELRCDPISGHTALYWYRQSLGQGLEFLIYFQGNSAPDKSGLPSDRFSAERTGGSVSTLTIQRTQQEDSAVYLCASSFKTRSAGELFFGEGSRLTVL.

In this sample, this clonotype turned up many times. As DNA, the CDR3 is TGTGCCAGCAAAGGACTGCGGGAGCTGTTTTTT. It codes for CASKGLRELFF. This chain connects TRBV6-2 or TRBV6-3 to TRBJ2-2; possibly TRBD2 for D (5 bases). From germline, CDR1 is MNHEY and CDR2 SVGEGT. The CDR3 covers 11 residues. The V and J ends lost 7 bases and 9 bases respectively, with 9 bases between them.

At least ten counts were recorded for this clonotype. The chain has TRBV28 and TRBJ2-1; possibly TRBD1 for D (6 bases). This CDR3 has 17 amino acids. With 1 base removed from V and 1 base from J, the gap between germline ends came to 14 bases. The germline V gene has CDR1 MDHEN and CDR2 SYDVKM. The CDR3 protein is CASSLSFRTESYNEQFF. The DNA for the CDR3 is TGTGCCAGCAGTTTATCCTTTCGGACAGAGTCCTACAATGAGCAGTTCTTC.

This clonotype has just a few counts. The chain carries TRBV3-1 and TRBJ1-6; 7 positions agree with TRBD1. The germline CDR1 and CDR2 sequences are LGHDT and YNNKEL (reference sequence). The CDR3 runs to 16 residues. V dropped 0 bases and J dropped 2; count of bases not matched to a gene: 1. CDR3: CASSQEGTAYNSPLHF. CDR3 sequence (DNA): TGTGCCAGCAGCCAAGAGGGGACAGCCTATAATTCACCCCTCCACTTT.

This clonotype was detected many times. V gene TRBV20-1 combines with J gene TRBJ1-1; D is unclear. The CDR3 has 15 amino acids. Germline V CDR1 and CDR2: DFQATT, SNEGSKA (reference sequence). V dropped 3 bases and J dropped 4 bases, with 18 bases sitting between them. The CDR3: CSASPVGVGVTEAFF. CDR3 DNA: TGCAGTGCTAGCCCCGTAGGCGTCGGGGTCACTGAAGCTTTCTTT.

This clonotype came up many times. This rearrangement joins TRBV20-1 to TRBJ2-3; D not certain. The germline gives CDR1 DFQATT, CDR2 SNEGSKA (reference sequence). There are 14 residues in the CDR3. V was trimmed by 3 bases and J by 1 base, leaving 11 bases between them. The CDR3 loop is CSARYSLGTDTQYF. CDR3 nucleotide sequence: TGCAGTGCTAGGTACTCCTTGGGCACAGATACGCAGTATTTT.

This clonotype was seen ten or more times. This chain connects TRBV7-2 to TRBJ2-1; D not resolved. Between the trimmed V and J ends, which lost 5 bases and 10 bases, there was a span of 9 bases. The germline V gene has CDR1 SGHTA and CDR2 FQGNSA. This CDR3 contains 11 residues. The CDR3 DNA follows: TGTGCCAGCAGCCCATTCGGGGAGCAGTTCTTC. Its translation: CASSPFGEQFF.

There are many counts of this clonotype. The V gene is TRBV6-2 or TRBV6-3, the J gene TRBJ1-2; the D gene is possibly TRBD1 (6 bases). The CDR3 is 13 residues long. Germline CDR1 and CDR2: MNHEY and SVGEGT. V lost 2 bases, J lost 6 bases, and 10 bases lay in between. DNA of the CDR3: TGTGCCAGCAGTTACGGGGGGGCCCATGGCTACACCTTC. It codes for CASSYGGAHGYTF.

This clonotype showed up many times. The CDR3 loop is CASSLALSKVGGYTF. CDR3 nucleotide sequence: TGTGCCAGCAGTTTAGCGCTGTCCAAGGTTGGAGGCTACACCTTC. This chain uses TRBV12-3 or TRBV12-4 with TRBJ1-2; D is unresolved. This CDR3 has 15 residues. V was pared by 0 bases and J by 8 bases, with 16 bases between.

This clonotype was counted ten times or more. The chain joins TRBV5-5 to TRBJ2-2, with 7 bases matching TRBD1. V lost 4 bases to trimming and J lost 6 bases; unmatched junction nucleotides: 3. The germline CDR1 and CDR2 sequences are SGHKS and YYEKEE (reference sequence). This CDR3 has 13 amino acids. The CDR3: CASSRGGSGELFF. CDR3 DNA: TGTGCCAGCAGCCGAGGGGGCTCCGGGGAGCTGTTTTTT.

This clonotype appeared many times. DNA for the CDR3: TGTGCCAGCAGCTTGGAGGACAGGGGCCGCCGACGCCTCCACTTT. It yields the protein CASSLEDRGRRRLHF. This chain uses TRBV5-4 with TRBJ1-6, with 9 bases fitting TRBD1. Germline CDR1 reads SGHNT; CDR2 reads YYREEE (reference sequence). CDR3 length: 15 amino acids. The J segment lost 15 bases and the V segment lost 0 bases, leaving 10 bases of the junction unmatched.

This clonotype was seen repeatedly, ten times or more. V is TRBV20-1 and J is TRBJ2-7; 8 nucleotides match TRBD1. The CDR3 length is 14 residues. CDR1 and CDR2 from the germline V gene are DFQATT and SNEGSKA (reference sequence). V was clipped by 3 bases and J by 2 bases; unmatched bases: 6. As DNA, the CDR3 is TGCAGTGCTAGCCGCCTGGACAGGGCCTACGAGCAGTACGTC. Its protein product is CSASRLDRAYEQYV.

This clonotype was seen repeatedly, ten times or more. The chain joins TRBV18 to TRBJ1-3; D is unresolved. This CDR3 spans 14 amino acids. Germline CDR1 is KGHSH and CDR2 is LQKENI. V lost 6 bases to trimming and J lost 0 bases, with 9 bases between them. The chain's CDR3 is CASSDGASGNTIYF. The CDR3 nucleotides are TGTGCCAGCTCCGACGGAGCCTCTGGAAACACCATATATTTT. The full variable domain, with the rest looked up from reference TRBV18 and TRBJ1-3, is NAGVMQNPRHLVRRRGQEARLRCSPMKGHSHVYWYRQLPEEGLKFMVYLQKENIIDESGMPKERFSAEFPKEGPSILRIQQVVRGDSAAYFCASSDGASGNTIYFGEGSWLTVV.

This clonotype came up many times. The CDR3 loop reads CSARAWGTEAFF. CDR3 DNA: TGCAGTGCTAGAGCCTGGGGCACTGAAGCTTTCTTT. The chain is built from TRBV20-1 and TRBJ1-1; D not resolved. This CDR3 has 12 amino acids. The V gene's germline CDR1 is DFQATT and CDR2 SNEGSKA (reference sequence). The germline V and J ends were trimmed by 1 base and 4 bases, with 7 bases remaining between them.

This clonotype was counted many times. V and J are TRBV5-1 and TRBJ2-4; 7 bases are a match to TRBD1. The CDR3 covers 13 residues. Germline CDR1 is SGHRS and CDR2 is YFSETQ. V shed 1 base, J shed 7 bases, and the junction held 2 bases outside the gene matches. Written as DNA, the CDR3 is TGCGCCAGCAGCTTGACAGGGGACAACATTCAGTACTTC. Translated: CASSLTGDNIQYF.

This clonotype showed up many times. The CDR3 DNA is TGTGCCAGCATCTTGGGAGGGGTCTCCACTGAAGCTTTCTTT. Encoded protein: CASILGGVSTEAFF. The chain uses TRBV12-3 or TRBV12-4 and TRBJ1-1; D is perhaps TRBD1 (5 bases). Trimming cost V 7 bases and J 4 bases, with 16 bases left between them. The length of the CDR3 is 14 residues.

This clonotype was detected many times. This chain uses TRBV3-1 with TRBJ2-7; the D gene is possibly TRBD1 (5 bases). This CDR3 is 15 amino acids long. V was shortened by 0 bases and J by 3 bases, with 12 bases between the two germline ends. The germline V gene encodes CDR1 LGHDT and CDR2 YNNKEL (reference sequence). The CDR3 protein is CASSQDMRQSYEQYF. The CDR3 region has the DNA TGTGCCAGCAGCCAAGATATGAGACAGAGCTACGAGCAGTACTTC.